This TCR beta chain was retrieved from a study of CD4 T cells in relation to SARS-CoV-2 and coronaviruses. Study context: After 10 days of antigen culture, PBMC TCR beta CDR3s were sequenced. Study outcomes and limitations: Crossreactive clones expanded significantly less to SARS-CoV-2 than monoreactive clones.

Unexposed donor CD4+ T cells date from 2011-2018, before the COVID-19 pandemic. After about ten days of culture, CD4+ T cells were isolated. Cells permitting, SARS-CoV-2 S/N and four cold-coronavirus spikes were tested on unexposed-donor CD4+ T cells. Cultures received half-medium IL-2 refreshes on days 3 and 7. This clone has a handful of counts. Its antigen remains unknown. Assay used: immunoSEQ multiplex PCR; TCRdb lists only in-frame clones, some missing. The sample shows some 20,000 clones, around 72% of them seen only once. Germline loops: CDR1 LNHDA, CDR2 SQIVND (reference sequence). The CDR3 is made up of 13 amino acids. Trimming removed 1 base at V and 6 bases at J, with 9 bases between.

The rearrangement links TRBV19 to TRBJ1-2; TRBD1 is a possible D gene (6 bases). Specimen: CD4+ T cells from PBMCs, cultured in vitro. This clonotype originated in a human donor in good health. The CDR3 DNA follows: TGTGCCAGTAGTATAGGCCAGGGGAATGGCTACACCTTC. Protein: CASSIGQGNGYTF.